The sample holds many counts of the clone carrying this TCR beta chain. What it binds is not known. Authors' processing steps: TCRs per sample had a median of approximately 96,000 and ranged from 23,224 to 690,600. From the RACE reads, TCRdb called clonotypes with MiXCR, one entry per CDR3 protein. The V and J calls reflect TCRdb's pipeline rather than the authors' work. This repertoire shows approximately 120,000 distinct CDR3 sequences, roughly a tenth found once; its top ten account for 3.1%. Germline V gene lookup returns CDR1 MNHEY and CDR2 SVGEGT. The V segment lost 6 bases and the J segment 2 bases; nucleotides outside the gene matches: 11. This CDR3 spans 16 amino acids. Time point denoted: patch test 2, 6 weeks after DPC sensitization. Treatment: therapeutic diphenylcyclopropenone sensitization with weekly scalp DPC. This specimen belongs to a study of human T cells and chemical hapten exposure. Across the study: There were per-sample TCR yield variations, arising mainly from small pooled library volume differences.

Points from the study as a whole: There was no change with DPC sensitization in TCRs above 1 in 1000 frequency.

The V and J genes are TRBV6-2 or TRBV6-3 and TRBJ1-2, with TRBD1 matching 8 bases. The receptor's source is a woman in her 40s with alopecia areata. Some clones in this sample may be carry-over from other donors' samples. The sample in question was whole blood, obtained in connection with sensitization to the hapten diphenylcyclopropenone (DPC). The CDR3 nucleotides read TGTGCCAGCAGGCCGGGACAGGTTTGGGGGAACTATGGCTACACCTTC. Protein sequence: CASRPGQVWGNYGYTF.